This T cell receptor (beta chain) was captured by sequencing in a study of early T cells in non-severe SARS-CoV-2 infection. This clonotype was observed a few times. Trimming cost V 4 bases and J 4 bases; bases outside gene matches: 7. Germline CDR1 is SGHNT and CDR2 is YYREEE (reference sequence). The CDR3 is made up of 15 amino acids. Separate cDNA molecules each had unique molecular identifiers attached to them. TCRdb ran MiXCR on the 5' RACE reads and lists one entry per CDR3 protein. The sample shows 30,000 or so distinct CDR3 sequences, 6.6% of them seen only once. This TCR came from an adult who was a healthcare worker with PCR-confirmed SARS-CoV-2 infection or an uninfected control (not recorded which). V and J are TRBV5-4 and TRBJ1-4; TRBD1 agrees at 7 bases. Sequenced: whole blood. CDR3 nucleotide sequence: TGTGCCAGCAGCGTCAACAGGGGCGTTAATGAAAAACTGTTTTTT. As protein: CASSVNRGVNEKLFF.